The TCR beta chain described here comes from a study of Ad26.COV2.S vaccination and SARS-CoV-2 variants. The study, taken as a whole, reports: Participants given vaccine showed non-spike TCR breadth similar to that of placebo recipients. Analyses that measured TCR breadth and depth may have underestimated total T cell responses. Vaccine recipients had higher spike-specific TCR breadth than placebo recipients.

Libraries were prepared by immunoSEQ multiplex PCR; TCRdb keeps only in-frame clonotypes and omits some of them. The sample carries roughly 380,000 clones, 92% recorded once. Turning to this clone: The antigen remains unidentified.

The length of the CDR3 is 17 residues. CDR1 and CDR2 from the germline V gene are MGHDK and SYGVNS. Trimming took 4 bases from V and 2 from J, leaving 21 bases between them. This receptor was identified in a human donor who had recovered from COVID-19. The sample here was peripheral blood, taken after recovery from COVID-19. This chain uses TRBV25-1 with TRBJ2-7; D is possibly TRBD2 (5 bases). The chain's CDR3 is CASSGAKVTGVPYEQYF. The CDR3, as DNA: TGTGCCAGCAGTGGGGCTAAAGTTACCGGGGTGCCCTACGAGCAGTACTTC.